A single sample gave rise to the 17 T cell receptor beta chains below, sequenced in a study of T cells in Graves' hyperthyroidism and ophthalmopathy. Amplification targeted TCR beta CDR3 regions from RNA transcripts. Primed by the HTBI set, a first-round RT-PCR was run on the TCR CDR3. TCRdb fed the multiplex PCR reads into MiXCR, producing one record per CDR3 protein. Among roughly 560,000 distinct CDR3 sequences listed, approximately 15% were seen once. The source material was blood. The receptors originated from a woman in her forties with Graves' ophthalmopathy.

The chain has TRBV5-1 and TRBJ2-2; possibly TRBD1 for D (6 bases). Germline V CDR1 and CDR2: SGHRS, YFSETQ. V was clipped by 0 bases and J by 3 bases, with 18 bases between them. The CDR3 runs to 18 residues. The CDR3 loop is CASSLGYRVSSDTGELFF. Written as DNA, the CDR3 is TGCGCCAGCAGCTTGGGGTACAGGGTTTCGTCGGACACCGGGGAGCTGTTTTTT.

This chain links TRBV5-1 with TRBJ1-1, with 9 nucleotides matching TRBD1. Trimming cost V 3 bases and J 7 bases; bases outside gene matches: 7. This CDR3 comprises 14 residues. CDR1 is SGHRS, CDR2 YFSETQ, per germline. The CDR3 sequence is CASSSDRGRGEAFF. The CDR3 nucleotides read TGCGCCAGCAGCTCAGACAGGGGGAGAGGTGAAGCTTTCTTT.

At least ten counts were recorded for this clonotype. The chain recombines TRBV5-1 with TRBJ2-2, with a weak D call TRBD2 (6 bases). In germline, CDR1 is SGHRS, CDR2 YFSETQ. The V gene lost 4 bases and the J gene lost 2 bases, with 12 bases spanning the gap. This CDR3 is 15 amino acids long. The CDR3 sequence is CASSTGLPNTGELFF. The CDR3 DNA reads TGCGCCAGCAGCACGGGACTGCCTAACACCGGGGAGCTGTTTTTT.

This clonotype was picked up many times. The chain employs TRBV6-2 or TRBV6-3 and TRBJ2-7; D remains unclear. Germline assignment: CDR1 MNHEY and CDR2 SVGEGT. This CDR3 has 13 residues. V lost 2 bases to trimming and J lost 3 bases, with 8 bases between them. As DNA, the CDR3 is TGTGCCAGCAGTTACGAGGCCGACTACGAGCAGTACTTC. This translates into CASSYEADYEQYF.

The rearrangement uses TRBV5-1 and TRBJ1-4; 9 bases match TRBD1. The trim removed 7 bases at V and 4 bases at J, leaving 14 bases unmatched. The V gene's germline CDR1 is SGHRS and CDR2 YFSETQ. The CDR3 extends over 17 amino acids. The chain's CDR3 is CASALRQTTGGNEKLFF. DNA of the CDR3: TGCGCCAGCGCCCTTCGGCAAACGACAGGGGGTAATGAAAAACTGTTTTTT.

This clonotype was detected ten times or more. The chain couples TRBV2 to TRBJ2-4; the D gene is possibly TRBD2 (6 bases). The germline V and J ends were trimmed by 4 bases and 3 bases, with 7 bases remaining between them. Per the germline V gene, CDR1 is SNHLY and CDR2 is FYNNEI. The CDR3 sequence is 13 residues long. CDR3 sequence: CASSGGVKNIQYF. Here the CDR3 DNA reads TGTGCCAGCAGTGGCGGGGTCAAAAACATTCAGTACTTC.

This clonotype was found many times. The V and J genes are TRBV28 and TRBJ2-7, with 8 bases identical to TRBD2. The CDR3 runs 15 residues. Germline V gene sequence: CDR1 MDHEN, CDR2 SYDVKM. The J segment lost 1 base and the V segment lost 4 bases, leaving 6 bases of the junction unmatched. This CDR3 reads CASSSSGSHSYEQYF. DNA for the CDR3: TGTGCCAGCAGTTCGAGCGGGAGTCATTCCTACGAGCAGTACTTC.

This clonotype has ten or more counts. The gene calls are TRBV24-1 and TRBJ1-1; maybe TRBD1 (6 bases). Germline CDR1 KGHDR, CDR2 SFDVKD. V was trimmed by 4 bases and J by 4 bases, leaving 12 bases between them. The CDR3 spans 14 residues. CDR3 sequence: CATSDSQGSTEAFF. The CDR3 nucleotides read TGTGCCACCAGTGACTCTCAGGGGAGCACTGAAGCTTTCTTT.

The V and J genes are TRBV6-2 or TRBV6-3 and TRBJ1-2; the match to TRBD1 covers 9 bases. J gave up 11 bases and V 5 bases, and 12 bases lay outside the gene matches. Per germline, CDR1 MNHEY and CDR2 SVGEGT. This CDR3 has 14 residues. Here the CDR3 DNA reads TGTGCCAGCAGTCGCGATGGACAGGGGTTTTCTTACACCTTC. This gives the protein CASSRDGQGFSYTF.

This clonotype was seen only a few times. V is TRBV7-2 and J is TRBJ1-6; D is ambiguous. The CDR3 is made up of 14 amino acids. V gave up 3 bases and J gave up 3 bases, with 6 bases separating them. CDR1 is SGHTA and CDR2 is FQGNSA in the germline V gene. The CDR3, as DNA: TGTGCCAGCAGCTTCGGCGTCTATAATTCACCCCTCCACTTT. This encodes CASSFGVYNSPLHF.

This clonotype has only a few counts. The CDR3 sequence is CASIGQDRGTGANVLTF. The CDR3 coding sequence is TGTGCCAGCATTGGTCAGGACAGGGGTACAGGGGCCAACGTCCTGACTTTC. This chain connects TRBV28 to TRBJ2-6, with 9 bases identical to TRBD1. The CDR3 runs 17 residues. CDR1 MDHEN and CDR2 SYDVKM come from the germline V gene. The V and J ends lost 7 bases and 4 bases, in that order; junction bases with no gene match: 11. The full variable domain, with the rest looked up from reference TRBV28 and TRBJ2-6, is DVKVTQSSRYLVKRTGEKVFLECVQDMDHENMFWYRQDPGLGLRLIYFSYDVKMKEKGDIPEGYSVSREKKERFSLILESASTNQTSMYLCASIGQDRGTGANVLTFGAGSRLTVL.

This clonotype has more than one count but fewer than ten. The chain recombines TRBV5-1 with TRBJ1-1; unclear D gene. Between the trimmed V and J ends, which lost 2 bases and 1 base, there was a span of 9 bases. Germline V gene data show CDR1 as SGHRS and CDR2 as YFSETQ. CDR3 length: 14 amino acids. CDR3 nucleotide sequence: TGCGCCAGCAGCTTCCAGGAGACGAACACTGAAGCTTTCTTT. Translation: CASSFQETNTEAFF.

This clonotype occurred many times. The chain uses TRBV27 and TRBJ2-2; no firm D call. The V gene lost 6 bases and the J gene lost 3 bases, with 11 bases spanning the gap. The CDR3 runs to 14 residues. Germline lookup yields CDR1 MNHEY and CDR2 SMNVEV (reference sequence). CDR3 sequence (DNA): TGTGCCAGCAGCCGAAACCATCACACCGGGGAGCTGTTTTTT. Its translation is CASSRNHHTGELFF.

This clonotype showed up many times. The genes are TRBV7-2 and TRBJ2-7; the D call may be TRBD1 or TRBD2 (5 bases each). The CDR3 spans 15 residues. Germline V gene sequence: CDR1 SGHTA, CDR2 FQGNSA. Deletions cut 4 bases from V and 0 bases from J, with 13 bases between. This CDR3 reads CASSSPGPSSYEQYF. The CDR3, as DNA: TGTGCCAGCAGCTCCCCGGGACCTAGCTCCTACGAGCAGTACTTC. Full variable domain (missing parts from reference TRBV7-2 and TRBJ2-7): GAGVSQSPSNKVTEKGKDVELRCDPISGHTALYWYRQSLGQGLEFLIYFQGNSAPDKSGLPSDRFSAERTGGSVSTLTIQRTQQEDSAVYLCASSSPGPSSYEQYFGPGTRLTVT.

The chain is built from TRBV7-9 and TRBJ1-1; D not resolved. Germline loops: CDR1 SEHNR, CDR2 FQNEAQ (reference sequence). V was trimmed by 5 bases and J by 0 bases, leaving 13 bases between them. This CDR3 comprises 15 residues. Written as DNA, the CDR3 is TGTGCCAGCAGCGCCCTACCGGCGCTGAACACTGAAGCTTTCTTT. Encoded protein: CASSALPALNTEAFF.

This clonotype came up a few times. The CDR3 spells CASSLEDRDEQYF. The CDR3 DNA sequence: TGTGCCAGCAGCTTGGAGGACAGGGACGAGCAGTACTTC. The genes are TRBV5-5 and TRBJ2-7, with TRBD1 matching 8 bases. The CDR3 sequence is 13 residues long. Germline V lookup: CDR1 SGHKS, CDR2 YYEKEE (reference sequence). J gave up 5 bases and V 0 bases, and 1 base lay outside the gene matches.

This clonotype was seen a handful of times. J is TRBJ2-3 and V is TRBV6-2 or TRBV6-3; D is unresolved. V lost 5 bases to trimming and J lost 0 bases, with 9 bases between them. The CDR3 length is 14 residues. Germline V gene lookup returns CDR1 MNHEY and CDR2 SVGEGT. The CDR3 sequence is CASSPNLSTDTQYF. In nucleotides, the CDR3 is TGTGCCAGCAGTCCTAATTTGAGCACAGATACGCAGTATTTT.